This T cell receptor (beta chain) comes out of a study of T cell responses to AZD1222 COVID-19 vaccine. Overall study findings and caveats: Two AZD1222 doses significantly raised spike-specific TCR breadth and depth over controls. Vaccine-related CD4 TCRs covered spike, predominating at 160-218 and 743-854.

Clones were sequenced by immunoSEQ multiplex PCR, and TCRdb holds only the in-frame ones, with some missing. Here the sample spans 150,000 to 200,000 clones, approximately 94% being singletons. To note about this clone: As yet, its antigen is unknown.

CDR1 is SQVTM, CDR2 ANQGSEA, per germline. With V trimmed by 4 bases and J by 9 bases, 9 bases remained unmatched. This CDR3 spans 13 amino acids. Second doses were pooled across both intervals (about 4 or about 12 weeks). This chain connects TRBV29-1 to TRBJ2-5; 9 bases are a match to TRBD1. This TCR was sampled from an adult who received the AZD1222 COVID-19 vaccine. The sequencing used peripheral blood, collected 28 days after the second AZD1222 dose. CDR3 coding DNA: TGCAGCGTTGCGGGACAGGGACTCCTTGCCCAGTACTTC. Its translation: CSVAGQGLLAQYF.